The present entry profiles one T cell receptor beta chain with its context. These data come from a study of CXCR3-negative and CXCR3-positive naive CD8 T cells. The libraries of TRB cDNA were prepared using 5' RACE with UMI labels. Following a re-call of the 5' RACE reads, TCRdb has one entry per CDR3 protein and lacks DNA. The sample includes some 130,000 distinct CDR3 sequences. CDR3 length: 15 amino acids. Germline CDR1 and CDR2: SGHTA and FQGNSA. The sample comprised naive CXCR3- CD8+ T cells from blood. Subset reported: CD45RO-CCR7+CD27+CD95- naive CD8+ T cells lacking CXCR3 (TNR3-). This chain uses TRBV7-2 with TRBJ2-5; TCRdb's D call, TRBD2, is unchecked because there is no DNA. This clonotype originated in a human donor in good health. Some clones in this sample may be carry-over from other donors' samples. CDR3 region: CASRNPGPEKETQYF.